The rows below give T cell receptor beta chains drawn from one sample of a study of molecular identifiers for immune sequencing clone quantification. In TCRdb, the PCR reads were re-called with MiXCR into one record per CDR3 protein. The sample holds some 680,000 distinct CDR3 sequences, over 25% seen once. The sample consisted of naive CD8+ T cells from blood, with Jurkat cell RNA spiked in. The origin of the receptors is a human donor in good health. Some libraries in this study had Jurkat cell RNA spiked in. Each CDR3 is given with its conserved first and last residue. D genes are given only for firm matches. Size is omitted from some rows. Given values are once, few, many or a class for expanded clones.

17	.	TRBV6-5	many	TRBJ1-4	TGTGCCAGCAGTTACGGGCTCCGCCCTACAACTAATGAAAAACTGTTTTTT	CASSYGLRPTTNEKLFF
16	TRBD1	TRBV18	.	TRBJ1-2	TGTGCCAGCTCACCACTAGGACAGGCGACTAACTATGGCTACACCTTC	CASSPLGQATNYGYTF
17	TRBD2	TRBV27	.	TRBJ2-7	TGTGCCAGCAGTTTCAACAAACCACTAGCGGGCGGGTACGAGCAGGACTTC	CASSFNKPLAGGYEQDF
13	.	TRBV12-3/TRBV12-4	many	TRBJ2-5	TGTGCCAGCAGTTTCGGGGATCAAGAGACCCAGTACTTC	CASSFGDQETQYF
13	.	TRBV20-1	once	TRBJ2-7	TGCAGTGCTAGATATTCCTCAGACGGAGAGCAGTACTTC	CSARYSSDGEQYF
14	TRBD1	TRBV19	few	TRBJ2-3	TGTGCCAGTAGTATTGATTATGGGGACAGGGTCCCTTTATTT	CASSIDYGDRVPLF
14	.	TRBV7-6	many	TRBJ2-3	TGTGCCAGCAGCTTAGAGGATGGCACAGATACGCAGTATTTT	CASSLEDGTDTQYF
17	TRBD1	TRBV10-3	many	TRBJ1-5	TGTGCCATCAGTGAATGGGCCTTGACAGGGAGCAATCAGCCCCAGCATTTT	CAISEWALTGSNQPQHF
16	.	TRBV14	many	TRBJ2-3	TGTGCCAGCAGCCAAGATCCCCCGGCTCATACAGATACGCAGTATTTT	CASSQDPPAHTDTQYF
15	.	TRBV12-3/TRBV12-4	many	TRBJ2-3	TGTGCCAGCAGTTTCAGCAGCCAAAACACAGATACGCAGTATTTT	CASSFSSQNTDTQYF
19	TRBD2	TRBV4-1	.	TRBJ2-3	TGCGCCAGCAGCCAAGATGGGATCTTAACTAGCGGGGCTCTAGATACGCAGTATTTT	CASSQDGILTSGALDTQYF
16	.	TRBV5-1	.	TRBJ1-1	TGCGCCAACAACACCGGGACATCCATGGAGAACACTGAAGCTTTCTTT	CANNTGTSMENTEAFF
16	TRBD1	TRBV15	many	TRBJ2-5	TGTGCCACCAGCAATATTGGGACAGGGGGCTTGGAGACCCAGTACTTC	CATSNIGTGGLETQYF
13	.	TRBV20-1	.	TRBJ2-7	TGCTGTGCTAGGGAACAGGGCCTCTACGAGCAGTACTTC	CCAREQGLYEQYF
14	TRBD1	TRBV29-1	many	TRBJ1-2	TGCAGCGTGGTAGGACAGGGTATTTTTTATGGCTACACCTTC	CSVVGQGIFYGYTF
12	.	TRBV6-5	many	TRBJ2-2	TGTGCCAGCGGTCGGGGACCCGGGGAGCTGTTTTTT	CASGRGPGELFF
17	.	TRBV7-9	.	TRBJ1-1	TGTGCCAGCAGCGAACCCAGGGGCCGGGGTATAAACACTGAAGCTTTCTTT	CASSEPRGRGINTEAFF
13	.	TRBV27	many	TRBJ2-7	TGTGCCAGCAGTTTCGGGGGAAAGGGCGAGCAGTACTTC	CASSFGGKGEQYF
19	.	TRBV6-5	.	TRBJ2-2	TGTGCCAGCAGCGAGCGGGGACAGAGACGAACGGCGAACACCGGGGAGCTGTTTTTT	CASSERGQRRTANTGELFF
11	.	TRBV29-1	many	TRBJ1-1	TGCAGCGTTGCTTGGGAGACTGAAGCTTTCTTT	CSVAWETEAFF
17	.	TRBV4-1	many	TRBJ2-6	TGCGCCAGCAGCCAAGAGCAGAGCGTATCTGGGGCCAACGTCCTGACTTTC	CASSQEQSVSGANVLTF
15	.	TRBV7-6	few	TRBJ2-6	TGTGCCTGCGGTCCCAGATACTCTGGGGCCAACGTCCTGACTTTC	CACGPRYSGANVLTF
16	TRBD2	TRBV12-3/TRBV12-4	.	TRBJ2-5	TGTGCCAGCAGCCTCCGGCTAGCGGGGAGGGGAGAGACCCAGTACTTC	CASSLRLAGRGETQYF
11	.	TRBV19	.	TRBJ1-1	TGTGCCAGTAGCACACCTCCTGAAGCTTTCTTT	CASSTPPEAFF
13	.	TRBV12-3/TRBV12-4	many	TRBJ2-3	TGTGCCAGCAACCCGACAGGCACAGATACGCAGTATTTT	CASNPTGTDTQYF